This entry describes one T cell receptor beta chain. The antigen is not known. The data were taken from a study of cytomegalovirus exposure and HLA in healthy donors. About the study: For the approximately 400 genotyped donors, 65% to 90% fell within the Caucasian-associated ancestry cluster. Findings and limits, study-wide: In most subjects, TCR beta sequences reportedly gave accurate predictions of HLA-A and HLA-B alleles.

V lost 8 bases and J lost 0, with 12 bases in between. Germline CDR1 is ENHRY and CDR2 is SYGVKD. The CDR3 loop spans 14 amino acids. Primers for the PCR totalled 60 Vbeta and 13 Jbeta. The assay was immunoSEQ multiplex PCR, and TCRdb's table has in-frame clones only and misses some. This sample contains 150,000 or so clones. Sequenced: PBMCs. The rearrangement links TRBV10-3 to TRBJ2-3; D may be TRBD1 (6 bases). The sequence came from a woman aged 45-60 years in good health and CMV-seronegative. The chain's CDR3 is CAIGGTGSTDTQYF. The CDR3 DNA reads TGTGCCATCGGGGGAACAGGGAGCACAGATACGCAGTATTTT.